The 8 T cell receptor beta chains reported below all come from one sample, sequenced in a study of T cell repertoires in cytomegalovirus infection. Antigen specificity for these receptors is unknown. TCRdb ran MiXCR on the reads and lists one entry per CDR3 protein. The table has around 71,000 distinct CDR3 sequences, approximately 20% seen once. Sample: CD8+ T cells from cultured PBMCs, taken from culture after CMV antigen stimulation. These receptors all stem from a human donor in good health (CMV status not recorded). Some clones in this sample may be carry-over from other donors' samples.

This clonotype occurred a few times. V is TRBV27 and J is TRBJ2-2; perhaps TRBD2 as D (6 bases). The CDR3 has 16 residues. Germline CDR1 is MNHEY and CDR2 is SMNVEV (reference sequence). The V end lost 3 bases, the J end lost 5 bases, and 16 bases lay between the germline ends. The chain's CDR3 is CASSFFGTGGTGELFF. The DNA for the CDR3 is TGTGCCAGCAGTTTTTTTGGGACCGGAGGGACCGGGGAGCTGTTTTTT.

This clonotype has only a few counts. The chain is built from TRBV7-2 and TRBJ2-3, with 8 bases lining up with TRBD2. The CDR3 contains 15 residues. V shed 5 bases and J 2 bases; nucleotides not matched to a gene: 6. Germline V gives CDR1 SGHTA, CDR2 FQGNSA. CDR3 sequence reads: CASSPGTRLTDTQYF. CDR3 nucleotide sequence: TGTGCCAGCAGCCCAGGGACTAGACTCACAGATACGCAGTATTTT.

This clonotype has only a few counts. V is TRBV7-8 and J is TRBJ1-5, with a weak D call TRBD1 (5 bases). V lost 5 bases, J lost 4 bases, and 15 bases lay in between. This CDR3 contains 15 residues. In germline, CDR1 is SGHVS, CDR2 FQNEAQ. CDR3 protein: CASSLLLAGNQPQHF. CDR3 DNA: TGTGCCAGCAGCCTCCTTCTGGCAGGGAATCAGCCCCAGCATTTT.

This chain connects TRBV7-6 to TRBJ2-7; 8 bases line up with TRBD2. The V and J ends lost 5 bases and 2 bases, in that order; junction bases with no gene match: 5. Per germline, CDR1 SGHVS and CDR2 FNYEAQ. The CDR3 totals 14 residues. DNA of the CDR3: TGTGCCAGCAGCACTAGTAGCGGGACCTACGAGCAGTACTTC. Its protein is CASSTSSGTYEQYF. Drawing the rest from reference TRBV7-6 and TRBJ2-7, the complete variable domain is GAGVSQSPRYKVTKRGQDVALRCDPISGHVSLYWYRQALGQGPEFLTYFNYEAQQDKSGLPNDRFSAERPEGSISTLTIQRTEQRDSAMYRCASSTSSGTYEQYFGPGTRLTVT.

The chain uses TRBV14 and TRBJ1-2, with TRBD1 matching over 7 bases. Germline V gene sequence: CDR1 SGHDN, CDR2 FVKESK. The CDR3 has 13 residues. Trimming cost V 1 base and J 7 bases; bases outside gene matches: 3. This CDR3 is CASSQGQGFGYTF. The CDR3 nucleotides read TGTGCCAGCAGCCAAGGACAGGGTTTTGGCTACACCTTC. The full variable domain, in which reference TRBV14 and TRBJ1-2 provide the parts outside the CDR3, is EAGVTQFPSHSVIEKGQTVTLRCDPISGHDNLYWYRRVMGKEIKFLLHFVKESKQDESGMPNNRFLAERTGGTYSTLKVQPAELEDSGVYFCASSQGQGFGYTFGSGTRLTVV.

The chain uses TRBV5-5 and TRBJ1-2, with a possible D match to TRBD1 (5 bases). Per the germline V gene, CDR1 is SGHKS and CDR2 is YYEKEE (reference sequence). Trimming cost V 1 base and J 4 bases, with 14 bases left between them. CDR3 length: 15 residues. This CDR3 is CASSLSETDFYGYTF. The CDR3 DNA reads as TGTGCCAGCAGCTTGTCCGAGACAGACTTCTATGGCTACACCTTC.

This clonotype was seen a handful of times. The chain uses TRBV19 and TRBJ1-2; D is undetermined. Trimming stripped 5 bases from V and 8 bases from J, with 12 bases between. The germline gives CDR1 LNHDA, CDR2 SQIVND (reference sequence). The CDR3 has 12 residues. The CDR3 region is CASSPTETGYTF. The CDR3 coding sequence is TGTGCCAGTAGTCCCACGGAGACCGGCTACACCTTC.

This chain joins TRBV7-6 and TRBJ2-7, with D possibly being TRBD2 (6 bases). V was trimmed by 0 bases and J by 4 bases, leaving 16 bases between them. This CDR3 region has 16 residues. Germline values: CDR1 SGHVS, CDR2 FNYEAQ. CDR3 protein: CASSLAEGTRIYEQYF. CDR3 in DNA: TGTGCCAGCAGCTTAGCGGAGGGGACCCGAATTTACGAGCAGTACTTC.